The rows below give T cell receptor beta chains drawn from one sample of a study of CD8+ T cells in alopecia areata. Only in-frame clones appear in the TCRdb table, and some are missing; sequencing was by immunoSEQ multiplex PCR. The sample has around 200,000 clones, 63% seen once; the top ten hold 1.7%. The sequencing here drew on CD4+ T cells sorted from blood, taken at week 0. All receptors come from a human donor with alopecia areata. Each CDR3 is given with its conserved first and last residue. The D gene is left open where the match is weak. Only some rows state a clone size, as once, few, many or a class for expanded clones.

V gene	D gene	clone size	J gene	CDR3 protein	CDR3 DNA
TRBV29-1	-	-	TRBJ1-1	CSVQPGRRMNTEAFF	TGCAGCGTTCAGCCAGGGAGACGAATGAACACTGAAGCTTTCTTT
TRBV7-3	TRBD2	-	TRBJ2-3	CASSPELAGGTDTQYF	TGTGCCAGCAGCCCTGAGCTAGCGGGGGGCACAGATACGCAGTATTTT
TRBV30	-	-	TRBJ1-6	CAWSGSSNSPLHF	TGTGCCTGGAGTGGCAGCTCAAATTCACCCCTCCACTTT
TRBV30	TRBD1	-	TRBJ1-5	CAWRDRGDQPQHF	TGTGCCTGGAGAGACAGGGGAGATCAGCCCCAGCATTTT
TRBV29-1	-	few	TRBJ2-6	CSVLRAGANVLTF	TGCAGCGTACTCCGGGCTGGGGCCAACGTCCTGACTTTC
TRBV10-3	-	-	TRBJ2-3	CAIKNGGTDTQYF	TGTGCCATCAAGAACGGGGGCACAGATACGCAGTATTTT
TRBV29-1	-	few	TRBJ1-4	CSVGGQREKLFF	TGCAGCGTCGGCGGACAGCGCGAAAAACTGTTTTTT
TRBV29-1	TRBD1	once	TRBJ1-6	CSAQDRDNSPLHF	TGCAGCGCCCAGGACAGGGATAATTCACCCCTCCACTTT
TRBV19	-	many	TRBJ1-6	CASTTLSSGTVSHF	TGTGCCAGTACCACCTTGTCCTCGGGGACGGTCTCCCACTTT
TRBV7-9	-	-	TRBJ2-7	CASSLAGNSYEQYF	TGTGCCAGCAGCTTAGCGGGTAATTCCTACGAGCAGTACTTC
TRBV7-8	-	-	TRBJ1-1	CASSLGQAMNTEAFF	TGTGCCAGCAGCTTAGGGCAGGCCATGAACACTGAAGCTTTCTTT
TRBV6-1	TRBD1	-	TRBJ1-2	CASSETQGGANYGYTF	TGTGCCAGCAGCGAAACACAGGGGGGAGCTAACTATGGCTACACCTTC
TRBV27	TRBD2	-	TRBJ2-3	CASRTSGALSGTQYF	TGTGCCAGCAGGACTAGCGGGGCCCTCAGTGGTACGCAGTATTTT
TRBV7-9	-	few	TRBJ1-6	CASSLGSPLHF	TGTGCCAGCAGCTTAGGTTCACCCCTCCACTTT
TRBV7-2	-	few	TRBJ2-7	CASSPGRDLSYEQYF	TGTGCCAGCAGCCCTGGACGAGACCTCTCCTACGAGCAGTACTTC
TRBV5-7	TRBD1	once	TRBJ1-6	CASSCTGTGSSKETSPLHF	TGTGCCAGCAGCTGCACCGGGACAGGCTCCTCCAAGGAGACCTCACCCCTCCACTTT
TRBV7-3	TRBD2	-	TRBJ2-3	CASSLKTGLTDTQYF	TGTGCCAGCAGCTTAAAGACGGGACTAACAGATACGCAGTATTTT
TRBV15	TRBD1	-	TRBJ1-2	CATSASRVQGNYGYTF	TGTGCCACCAGCGCTTCACGTGTACAGGGGAACTATGGCTACACCTTC
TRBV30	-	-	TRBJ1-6	CAWRTTPQGDSPLHF	TGTGCCTGGAGGACCACCCCCCAGGGAGACTCACCCCTCCACTTT
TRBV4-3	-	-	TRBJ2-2	CASSQDVLEAGELFF	TGCGCCAGCAGCCAAGATGTACTAGAGGCCGGGGAGCTGTTTTTT
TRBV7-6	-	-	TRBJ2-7	CASSLGGDSKQYF	TGTGCCAGCAGCTTAGGGGGGGACTCCAAGCAGTACTTC
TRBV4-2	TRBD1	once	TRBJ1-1	CASSQQTGGTEAFF	TGTGCCAGCAGCCAACAAACAGGGGGCACTGAAGCTTTCTTT
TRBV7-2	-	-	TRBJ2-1	CASSLGALVDHNEQFF	TGTGCCAGCAGCTTAGGAGCACTGGTGGATCACAATGAGCAGTTCTTC
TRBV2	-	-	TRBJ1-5	CASTDIGGVGNQPQHF	TGTGCCAGCACCGATATCGGGGGGGTGGGCAATCAGCCCCAGCATTTT
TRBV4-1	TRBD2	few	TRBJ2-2	CASSHETSDTGELFF	TGCGCCAGCAGCCATGAGACTAGCGATACCGGGGAGCTGTTTTTT
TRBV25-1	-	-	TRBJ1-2	CASSEYSGLGYTF	TGTGCCAGCAGTGAATATAGCGGACTTGGCTACACCTTC
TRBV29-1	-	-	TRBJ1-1	CSVVGRQAMNTEAFF	TGCAGCGTGGTGGGACGACAGGCCATGAACACTGAAGCTTTCTTT
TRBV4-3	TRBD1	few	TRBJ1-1	CASSQARDRANTEAFF	TGCGCCAGCAGCCAAGCCCGCGACAGGGCGAACACTGAAGCTTTCTTT
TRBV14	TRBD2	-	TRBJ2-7	CASSQDWASGPYEQYF	TGTGCCAGCAGCCAAGATTGGGCTAGCGGCCCCTACGAGCAGTACTTC
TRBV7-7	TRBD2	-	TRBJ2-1	CASSLGSGGADEQFF	TGTGCCAGCAGCTTAGGAAGCGGGGGGGCTGATGAGCAGTTCTTC
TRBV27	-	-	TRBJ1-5	CASSLSHGRGDQPQHF	TGTGCCAGCAGTTTATCCCACGGCAGGGGAGATCAGCCCCAGCATTTT
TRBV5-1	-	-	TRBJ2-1	CASSLEGTVSYNEQFF	TGCGCCAGCAGCTTGGAGGGGACGGTATCCTACAATGAGCAGTTCTTC
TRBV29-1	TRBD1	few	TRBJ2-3	CSVEGAQRDRGHDTQYF	TGCAGCGTTGAAGGGGCCCAGAGGGACAGGGGGCACGATACGCAGTATTTT
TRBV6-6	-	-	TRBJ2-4	CASRSSEIAKNIQYF	TGTGCCAGCAGATCGAGCGAAATAGCCAAAAACATTCAGTACTTC
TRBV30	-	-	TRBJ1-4	CAWSVAAQLFF	TGTGCCTGGAGTGTAGCCGCACAACTGTTTTTT
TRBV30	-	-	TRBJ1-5	CAWSTGSANQPQHF	TGTGCCTGGAGTACAGGTAGTGCCAATCAGCCCCAGCATTTT
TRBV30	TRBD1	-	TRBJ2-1	CAWSNHRGLPSTTYNEQFF	TGTGCCTGGAGTAACCACAGGGGGCTCCCCTCAACAACCTACAATGAGCAGTTCTTC
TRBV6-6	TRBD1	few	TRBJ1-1	CASRSPGGIEAFF	TGTGCCAGCAGATCCCCAGGGGGCATTGAAGCTTTCTTT
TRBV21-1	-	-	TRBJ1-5	CASRTASNQPQHF	TGTGCCAGCAGGACAGCCAGCAATCAGCCCCAGCATTTT
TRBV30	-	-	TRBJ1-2	CAWSGGGPAANYGYTF	TGTGCCTGGAGTGGAGGGGGGCCAGCCGCTAACTATGGCTACACCTTC
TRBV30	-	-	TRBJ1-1	CAWNQQQNTEAFF	TGTGCCTGGAATCAACAGCAGAACACTGAAGCTTTCTTT
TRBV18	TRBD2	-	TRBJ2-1	CASSDSSGVEQFF	TGTGCCAGCTCGGACTCTAGCGGGGTCGAGCAGTTCTTC
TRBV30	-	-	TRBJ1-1	CAWMPMNTEAFF	TGTGCCTGGATGCCAATGAACACTGAAGCTTTCTTT
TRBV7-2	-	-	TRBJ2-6	CASSLVGVRSGANVLTF	TGTGCCAGCAGCTTAGTGGGTGTCCGGTCTGGGGCCAACGTCCTGACTTTC
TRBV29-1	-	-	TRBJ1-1	CSVGRATEAFF	TGCAGCGTTGGCAGGGCCACTGAAGCTTTCTTT
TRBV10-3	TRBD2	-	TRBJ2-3	CAIAPGTSGGSDTQYF	TGTGCCATCGCCCCCGGGACTAGCGGGGGTTCAGATACGCAGTATTTT
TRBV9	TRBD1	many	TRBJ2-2	CASSVGQGWTGELFF	TGTGCCAGCAGCGTAGGACAGGGATGGACCGGGGAGCTGTTTTTT
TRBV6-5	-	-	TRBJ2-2	CAAGGLNTGELFF	TGTGCGGCCGGAGGACTGAACACCGGGGAGCTGTTTTTT
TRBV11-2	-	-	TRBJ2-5	CASSLTSPPSETQYF	TGTGCCAGCAGCTTAACTAGCCCCCCGTCAGAGACCCAGTACTTC
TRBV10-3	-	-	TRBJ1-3	CASSGGYGNTIYF	TGTGCCTCATCGGGAGGTTACGGAAACACCATATATTTT
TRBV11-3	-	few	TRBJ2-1	CASSLDPWAAQFF	TGTGCCAGCAGCTTAGATCCGTGGGCTGCACAGTTCTTC
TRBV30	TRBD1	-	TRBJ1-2	CAWGEGKTGGSGYTF	TGTGCCTGGGGCGAAGGGAAGACAGGGGGCTCTGGCTACACCTTC